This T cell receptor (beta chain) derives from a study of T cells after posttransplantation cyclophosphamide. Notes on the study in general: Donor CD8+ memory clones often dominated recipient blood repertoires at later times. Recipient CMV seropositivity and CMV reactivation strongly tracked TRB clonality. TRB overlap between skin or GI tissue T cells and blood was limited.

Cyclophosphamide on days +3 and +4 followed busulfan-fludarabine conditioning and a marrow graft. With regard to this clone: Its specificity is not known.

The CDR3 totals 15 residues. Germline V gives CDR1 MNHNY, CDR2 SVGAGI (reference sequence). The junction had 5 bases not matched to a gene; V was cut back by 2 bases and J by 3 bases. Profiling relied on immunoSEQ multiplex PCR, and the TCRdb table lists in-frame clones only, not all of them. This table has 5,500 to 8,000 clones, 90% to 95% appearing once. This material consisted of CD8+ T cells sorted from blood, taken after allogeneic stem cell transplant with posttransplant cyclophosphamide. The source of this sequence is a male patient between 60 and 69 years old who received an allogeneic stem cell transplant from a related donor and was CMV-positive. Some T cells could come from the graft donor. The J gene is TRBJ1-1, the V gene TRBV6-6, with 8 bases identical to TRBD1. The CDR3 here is CASSYTDRGDTEAFF. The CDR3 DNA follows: TGTGCCAGCAGTTACACCGACAGGGGCGACACTGAAGCTTTCTTT.